These 3 T cell receptor beta chains originate from one sample sequenced in a study of read filtering for tumor transcriptome and immune sequencing. From 350 to 500 ng of RNA, a library with molecular barcoded alpha/delta and beta/gamma adaptors was made. TCRdb reanalysed the reads using MiXCR and keeps one entry per CDR3 protein. Altogether about 27,000 distinct CDR3 sequences are present, around 14% being singletons, with the ten largest covering roughly 44%. Sequenced sample: a population of CD138-negative cells sorted from bone marrow. These receptor sequences come from a donor at least 40 years old with multiple myeloma.

This clonotype showed up many times. This rearrangement joins TRBV7-9 to TRBJ2-3, with 8 bases matching TRBD1. Germline lookup yields CDR1 SEHNR and CDR2 FQNEAQ (reference sequence). Unmatched junction bases numbered 7, after V lost 5 bases and J lost 6 bases. This CDR3 has 14 residues. The CDR3 loop is CASSPRQGMDTQYF. CDR3 in DNA: TGTGCCAGCAGCCCCCGACAGGGGATGGATACGCAGTATTTT.

Ten or more counts support this clonotype. The chain carries TRBV20-1 and TRBJ2-1, with 12 bases fitting TRBD1. CDR3 length: 15 residues. Germline V lookup: CDR1 DFQATT, CDR2 SNEGSKA (reference sequence). The junction had 10 bases not matched to a gene; V was cut back by 5 bases and J by 8 bases. CDR3 loop: CSARTRDRGLDEQFF. DNA of the CDR3: TGCAGTGCTCGGACCCGGGACAGGGGGCTCGATGAGCAGTTCTTC.

This clonotype was picked up many times. The chain uses TRBV11-1 and TRBJ2-5; 9 bases are a match to TRBD2. Losses at the gene ends were 4 bases for V and 5 bases for J; bases not matched to a gene: 8. Germline CDR1 and CDR2: SGHAT and FQDESV (reference sequence). The CDR3 is 15 residues long. This chain's CDR3 is CASSSSLAGAETQYF. The CDR3 DNA reads TGTGCCAGCAGCTCATCCTTAGCGGGGGCGGAGACCCAGTACTTC.